The entry below gives a single TCR beta chain sequence along with its context. The target antigen is unknown. The data stem from a study of cytomegalovirus exposure and HLA in healthy donors. CDR1 and CDR2 from the germline V gene are SGHTS and YDEGEE. This CDR3 is built from 15 residues. V lost 0 bases and J lost 5, with 14 bases in between. General observations from the study: Associated with cytomegalovirus, according to the listing, were fewer than 200 TCR beta chains. The TCR clusters that emerged in the first cohort tended, a later analysis found, to co-occur in the 120 or so validation repertoires. In vitro work confirmed that a few CMV-associated chains recognize CMV antigens.

TCRdb keeps only in-frame clones here, not all; method: immunoSEQ multiplex PCR. This sample has approximately 230,000 clones, with approximately 84% found just once. This TCR was sampled from a man between 18 and 35 years old in good health and CMV-seropositive. The chain combines TRBV5-8 with TRBJ2-5; no definite D call. Sequenced input: PBMCs. Here the CDR3 reads CASSLGGYRSETQYF. CDR3 nucleotides: TGTGCCAGCAGCTTGGGAGGATACCGCTCGGAGACCCAGTACTTC.